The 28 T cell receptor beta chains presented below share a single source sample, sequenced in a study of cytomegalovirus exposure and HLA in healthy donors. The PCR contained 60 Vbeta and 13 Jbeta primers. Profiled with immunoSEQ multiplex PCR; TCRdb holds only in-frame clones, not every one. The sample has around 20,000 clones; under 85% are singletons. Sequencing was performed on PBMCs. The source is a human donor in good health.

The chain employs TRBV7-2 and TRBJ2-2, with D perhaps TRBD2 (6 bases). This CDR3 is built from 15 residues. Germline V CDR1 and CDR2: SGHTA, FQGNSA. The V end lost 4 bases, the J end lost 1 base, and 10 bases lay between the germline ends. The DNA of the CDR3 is TGTGCCAGCAGCTCTTGGCGGGGGAACACCGGGGAGCTGTTTTTT. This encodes CASSSWRGNTGELFF.

CDR3 in amino acids: CASRKGLADQETQYF. The CDR3 DNA reads TGCGCCAGCAGAAAGGGACTAGCCGACCAAGAGACCCAGTACTTC. J is TRBJ2-5 and V is TRBV10-2; TRBD2 matches 9 bases. The CDR3 covers 15 residues. J was trimmed by 0 bases and V by 6 bases; bases with no gene match: 5. CDR1 is WSHSY, CDR2 SAAADI, per germline.

CDR3: CASSAPLRLPRTEAFF. In DNA form, the CDR3 reads TGTGCCAGCAGTGCGCCCTTGCGACTCCCGAGGACTGAAGCTTTCTTT. The chain is built from TRBV6-1 and TRBJ1-1; D gene uncertain. The CDR3 length is 16 residues. V was shortened by 4 bases and J by 5 bases, with 20 bases between the two germline ends. CDR1 and CDR2 from the germline V gene are MNHNS and SASEGT.

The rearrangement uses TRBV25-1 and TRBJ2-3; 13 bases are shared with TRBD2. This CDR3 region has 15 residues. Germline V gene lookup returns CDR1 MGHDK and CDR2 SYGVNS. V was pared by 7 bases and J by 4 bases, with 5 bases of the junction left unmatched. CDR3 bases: TGTGCCAGCACACTAGCGGGGGGGCCATCAGATACGCAGTATTTT. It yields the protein CASTLAGGPSDTQYF.

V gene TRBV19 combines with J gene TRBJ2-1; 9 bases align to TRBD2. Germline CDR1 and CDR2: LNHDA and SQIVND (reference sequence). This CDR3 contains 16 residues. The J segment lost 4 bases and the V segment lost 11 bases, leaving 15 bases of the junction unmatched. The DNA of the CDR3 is TGTGCCTCCTGCATGGGGCCTAGCGGGACGTACAATGAGCAGTTCTTC. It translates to CASCMGPSGTYNEQFF.

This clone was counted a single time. The CDR3 reads CASSITRGGETQYF. The CDR3 coding sequence is TGTGCCAGCAGCATCACGCGGGGAGGAGAGACCCAGTACTTC. The V and J genes are TRBV4-2 and TRBJ2-5, with a tentative D call TRBD2 (6 bases). The CDR3 spans 14 residues. The V end was cut by 5 bases, the J end by 4 bases, with 14 bases between. Germline-derived CDR1 and CDR2 are LGHNA and YNFKEQ.

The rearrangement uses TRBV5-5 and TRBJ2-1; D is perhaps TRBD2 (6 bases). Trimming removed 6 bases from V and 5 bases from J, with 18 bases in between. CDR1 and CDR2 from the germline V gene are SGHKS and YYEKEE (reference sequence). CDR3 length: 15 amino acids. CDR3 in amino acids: CASILPSAGNNEQFF. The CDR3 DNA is TGTGCCAGCATCCTTCCGAGCGCGGGGAACAATGAGCAGTTCTTC.

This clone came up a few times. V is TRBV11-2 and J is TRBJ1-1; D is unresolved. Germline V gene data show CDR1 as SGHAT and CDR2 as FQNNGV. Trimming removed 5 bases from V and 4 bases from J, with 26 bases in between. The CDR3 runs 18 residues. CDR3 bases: TGTGCCAGCAGCCTCTCCTACCGGGATCATCAGATGAGCACTGAAGCTTTCTTT. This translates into CASSLSYRDHQMSTEAFF.

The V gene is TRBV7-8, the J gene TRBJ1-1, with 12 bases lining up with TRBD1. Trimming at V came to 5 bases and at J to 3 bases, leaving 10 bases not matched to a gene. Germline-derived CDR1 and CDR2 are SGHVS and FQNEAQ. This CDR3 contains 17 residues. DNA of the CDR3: TGTGCCAGCAGCCGCCGGGACAGGGGGCCGAAGTACACTGAAGCTTTCTTT. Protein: CASSRRDRGPKYTEAFF. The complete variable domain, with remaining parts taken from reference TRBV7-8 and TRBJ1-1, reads GAGVSQSPRYKVAKRGQDVALRCDPISGHVSLFWYQQALGQGPEFLTYFQNEAQLDKSGLPSDRFFAERPEGSVSTLKIQRTQQEDSAVYLCASSRRDRGPKYTEAFFGQGTRLTVV.

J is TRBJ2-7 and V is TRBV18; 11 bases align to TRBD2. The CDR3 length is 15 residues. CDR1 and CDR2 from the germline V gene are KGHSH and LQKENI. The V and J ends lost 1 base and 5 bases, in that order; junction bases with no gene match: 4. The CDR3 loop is CASSPLAGGFDEQYF. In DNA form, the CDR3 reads TGTGCCAGCTCACCACTAGCGGGGGGGTTCGACGAGCAGTACTTC.

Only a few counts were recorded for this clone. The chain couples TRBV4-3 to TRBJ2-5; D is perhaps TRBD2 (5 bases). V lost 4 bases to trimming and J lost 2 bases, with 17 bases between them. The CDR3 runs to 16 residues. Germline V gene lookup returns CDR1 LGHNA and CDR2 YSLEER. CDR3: CASSLHSAGSQETQYF. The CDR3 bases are TGCGCCAGCAGCCTTCATTCGGCGGGTTCTCAAGAGACCCAGTACTTC.

Here the CDR3 DNA reads TGTGCCAGCAGCCCCGAGGTCAGACCCTACGAGCAGTACTTC. It encodes CASSPEVRPYEQYF. This sequence joins TRBV7-2 and TRBJ2-7; no firm D call. Looked up from germline, CDR1 is SGHTA and CDR2 is FQGNSA. Trimming cost V 5 bases and J 2 bases, with 13 bases left between them. This CDR3 contains 14 residues.

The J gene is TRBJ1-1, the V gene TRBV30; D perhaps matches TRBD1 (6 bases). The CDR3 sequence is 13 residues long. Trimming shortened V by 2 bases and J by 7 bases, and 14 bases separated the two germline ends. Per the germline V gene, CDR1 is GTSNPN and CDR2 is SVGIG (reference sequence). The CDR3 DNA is TGTGCCTGGAGTAGGACAGACGGCCGTGAAGCTTTCTTT. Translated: CAWSRTDGREAFF.

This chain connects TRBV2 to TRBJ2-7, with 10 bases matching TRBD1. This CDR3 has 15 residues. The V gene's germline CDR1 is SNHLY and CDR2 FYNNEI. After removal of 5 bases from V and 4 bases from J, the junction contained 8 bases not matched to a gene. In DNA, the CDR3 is TGTGCCAGCAGTACTGATCCGGGACAGGGGTACGAGCAGTACTTC. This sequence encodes CASSTDPGQGYEQYF.

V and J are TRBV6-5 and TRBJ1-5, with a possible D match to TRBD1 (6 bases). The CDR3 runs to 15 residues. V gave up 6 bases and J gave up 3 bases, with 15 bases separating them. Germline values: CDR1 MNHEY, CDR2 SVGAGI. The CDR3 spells CASSRQVFNNQPQHF. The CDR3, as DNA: TGTGCCAGCAGCCGACAGGTCTTCAACAATCAGCCCCAGCATTTT.

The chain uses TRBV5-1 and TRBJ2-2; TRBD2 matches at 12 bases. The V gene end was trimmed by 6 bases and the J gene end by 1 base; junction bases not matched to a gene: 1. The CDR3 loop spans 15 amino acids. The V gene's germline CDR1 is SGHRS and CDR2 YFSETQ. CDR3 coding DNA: TGCGCCAGCAAGGGACTAGCGGGGAACACCGGGGAGCTGTTTTTT. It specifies CASKGLAGNTGELFF.

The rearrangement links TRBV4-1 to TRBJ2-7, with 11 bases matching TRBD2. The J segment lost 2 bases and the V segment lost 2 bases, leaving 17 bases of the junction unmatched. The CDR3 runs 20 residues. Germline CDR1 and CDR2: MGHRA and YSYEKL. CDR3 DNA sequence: TGCGCCAGCAGCCAAAAGATAGGGCTAGCGGGGGGCGGTGGTACCTACGAGCAGTACTTC. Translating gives CASSQKIGLAGGGGTYEQYF.

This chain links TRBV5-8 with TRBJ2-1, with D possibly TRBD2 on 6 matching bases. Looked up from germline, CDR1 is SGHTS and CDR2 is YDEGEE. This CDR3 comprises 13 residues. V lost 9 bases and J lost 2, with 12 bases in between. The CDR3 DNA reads TGTGCCACTCCCCGGGGGACCTACAATGAGCAGTTCTTC. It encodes CATPRGTYNEQFF.

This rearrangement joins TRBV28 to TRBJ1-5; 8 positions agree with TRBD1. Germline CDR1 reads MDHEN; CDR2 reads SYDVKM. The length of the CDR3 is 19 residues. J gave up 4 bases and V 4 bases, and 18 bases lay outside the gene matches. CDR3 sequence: CASSSPGRGLSSPNQPQHF. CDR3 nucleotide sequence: TGTGCCAGCAGTTCCCCAGGCAGGGGGCTTTCTAGCCCGAATCAGCCCCAGCATTTT.

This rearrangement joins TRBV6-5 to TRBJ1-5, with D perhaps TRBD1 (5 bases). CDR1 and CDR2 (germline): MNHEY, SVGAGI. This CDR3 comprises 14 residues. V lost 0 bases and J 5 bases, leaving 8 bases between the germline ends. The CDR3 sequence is CASSYSGEDQPQHF. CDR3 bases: TGTGCCAGCAGTTACTCGGGGGAGGATCAGCCCCAGCATTTT.

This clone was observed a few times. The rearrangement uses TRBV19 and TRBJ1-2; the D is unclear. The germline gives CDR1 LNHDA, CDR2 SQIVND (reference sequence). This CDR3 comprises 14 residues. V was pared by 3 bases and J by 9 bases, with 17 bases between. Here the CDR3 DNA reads TGTGCCAGTAGTATCTTTGCGGCGTCCGACCGCTACACCTTC. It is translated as CASSIFAASDRYTF.

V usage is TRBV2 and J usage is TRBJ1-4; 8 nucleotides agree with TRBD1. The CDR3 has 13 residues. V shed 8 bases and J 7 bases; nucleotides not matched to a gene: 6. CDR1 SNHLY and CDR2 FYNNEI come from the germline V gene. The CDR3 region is CASLRGRGEKLFF. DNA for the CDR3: TGTGCCAGCCTCAGGGGGCGCGGTGAAAAACTGTTTTTT.

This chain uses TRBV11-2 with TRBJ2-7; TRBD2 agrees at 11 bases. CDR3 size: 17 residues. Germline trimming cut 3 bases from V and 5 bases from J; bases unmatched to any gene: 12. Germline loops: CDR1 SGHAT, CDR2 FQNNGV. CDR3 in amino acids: CASSFWGTSGRNHEQYF. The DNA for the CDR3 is TGTGCCAGCAGCTTTTGGGGAACTAGCGGGAGAAACCACGAGCAGTACTTC.

The CDR3 loop reads CASNIGRAGPLTGELFF. The DNA for the CDR3 is TGTGCCAGTAACATAGGTCGAGCGGGCCCTCTCACCGGGGAGCTGTTTTTT. The J gene is TRBJ2-2, the V gene TRBV19, with a tentative D call TRBD2 (6 bases). Trimming removed 7 bases at V and 4 bases at J, with 22 bases between. CDR1 is LNHDA and CDR2 is SQIVND in the germline V gene (reference sequence). The CDR3 covers 17 residues.

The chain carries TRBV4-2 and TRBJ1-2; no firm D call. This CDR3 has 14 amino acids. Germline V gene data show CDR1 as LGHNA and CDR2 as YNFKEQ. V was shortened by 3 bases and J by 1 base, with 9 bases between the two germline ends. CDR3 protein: CASSQVQSNYGYTF. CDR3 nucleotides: TGTGCCAGCAGCCAGGTACAGAGTAACTATGGCTACACCTTC.

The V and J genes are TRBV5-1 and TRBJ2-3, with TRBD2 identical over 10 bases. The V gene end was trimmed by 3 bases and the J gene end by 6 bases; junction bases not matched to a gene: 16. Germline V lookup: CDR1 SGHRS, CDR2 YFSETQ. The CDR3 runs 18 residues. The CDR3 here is CASSSAVSGRNSLDTQYF. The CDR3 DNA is TGCGCCAGCAGCTCTGCCGTTAGCGGGAGGAATTCATTGGATACGCAGTATTTT.

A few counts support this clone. Here the CDR3 DNA reads TGTGCCAGTTCTCCCACAGGGCCGGGGGGCGAGCAGTACTTC. Translated: CASSPTGPGGEQYF. The gene calls are TRBV19 and TRBJ2-7; a possible D gene is TRBD2 (7 bases). CDR1 and CDR2 from the germline V gene are LNHDA and SQIVND (reference sequence). The CDR3 length is 14 residues. V lost 8 bases, J lost 6 bases, and 20 bases lay in between.

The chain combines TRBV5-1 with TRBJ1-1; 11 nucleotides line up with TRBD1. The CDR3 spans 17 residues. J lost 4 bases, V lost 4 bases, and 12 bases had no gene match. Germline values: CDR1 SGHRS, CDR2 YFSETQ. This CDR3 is CASSAPRTGGVSTEAFF. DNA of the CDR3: TGCGCCAGCAGCGCCCCCAGGACAGGGGGCGTGAGCACTGAAGCTTTCTTT.